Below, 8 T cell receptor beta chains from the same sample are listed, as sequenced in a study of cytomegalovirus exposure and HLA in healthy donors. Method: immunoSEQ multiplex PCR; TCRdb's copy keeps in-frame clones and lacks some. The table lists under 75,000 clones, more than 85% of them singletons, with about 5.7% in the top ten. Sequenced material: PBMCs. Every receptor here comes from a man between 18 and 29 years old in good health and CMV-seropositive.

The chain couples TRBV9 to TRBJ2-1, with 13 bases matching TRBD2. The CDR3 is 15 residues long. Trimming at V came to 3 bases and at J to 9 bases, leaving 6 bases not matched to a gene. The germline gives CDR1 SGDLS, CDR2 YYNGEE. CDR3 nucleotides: TGTGCCAGCAGCGCCGGACTAGCGGGAGCAGGTGAGCAGTTCTTC. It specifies CASSAGLAGAGEQFF.

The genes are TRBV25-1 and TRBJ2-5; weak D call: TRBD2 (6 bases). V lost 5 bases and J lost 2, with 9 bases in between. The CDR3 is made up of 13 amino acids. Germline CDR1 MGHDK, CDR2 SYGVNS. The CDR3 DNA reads TGTGCCAGCAGTCTCGGAGGGCAAGAGACCCAGTACTTC. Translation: CASSLGGQETQYF.

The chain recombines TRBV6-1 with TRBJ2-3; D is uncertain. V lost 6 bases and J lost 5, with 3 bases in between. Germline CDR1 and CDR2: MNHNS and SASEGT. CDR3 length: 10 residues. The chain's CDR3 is CASSQDTQYF. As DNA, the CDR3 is TGTGCCAGCAGCCAAGATACGCAGTATTTT.

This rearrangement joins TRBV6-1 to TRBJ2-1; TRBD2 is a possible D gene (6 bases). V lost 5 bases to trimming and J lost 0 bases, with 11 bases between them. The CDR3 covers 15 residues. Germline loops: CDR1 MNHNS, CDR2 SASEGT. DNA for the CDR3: TGTGCCAGCAGTCCTCGGGAGTTCTCCTACAATGAGCAGTTCTTC. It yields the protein CASSPREFSYNEQFF.

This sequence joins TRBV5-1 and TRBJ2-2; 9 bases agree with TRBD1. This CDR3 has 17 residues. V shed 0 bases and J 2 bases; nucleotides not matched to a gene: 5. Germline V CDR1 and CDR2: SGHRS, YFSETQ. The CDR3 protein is CASSLGGTGFNTGELFF. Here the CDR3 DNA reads TGCGCCAGCAGCTTGGGCGGGACAGGGTTCAACACCGGGGAGCTGTTTTTT.

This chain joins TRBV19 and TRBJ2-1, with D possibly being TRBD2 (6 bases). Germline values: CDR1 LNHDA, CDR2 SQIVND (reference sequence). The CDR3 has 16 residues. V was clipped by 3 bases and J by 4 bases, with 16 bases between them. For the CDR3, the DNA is TGTGCCAGTAGTATTGGGACTTCAACGCCTTACAATGAGCAGTTCTTC. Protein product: CASSIGTSTPYNEQFF.

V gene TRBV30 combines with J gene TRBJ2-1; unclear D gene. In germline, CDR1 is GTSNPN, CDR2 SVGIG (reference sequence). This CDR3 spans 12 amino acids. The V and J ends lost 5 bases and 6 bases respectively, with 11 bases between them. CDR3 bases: TGTGCCTGGCTAGTAGTAGGCAATGAGCAGTTCTTC. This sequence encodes CAWLVVGNEQFF. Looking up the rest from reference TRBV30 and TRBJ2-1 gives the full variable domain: SQTIHQWPATLVQPVGSPLSLECTVEGTSNPNLYWYRQAAGRGLQLLFYSVGIGQISSEVPQNLSASRPQDRQFILSSKKLLLSDSGFYLCAWLVVGNEQFFGPGTRLTVL.

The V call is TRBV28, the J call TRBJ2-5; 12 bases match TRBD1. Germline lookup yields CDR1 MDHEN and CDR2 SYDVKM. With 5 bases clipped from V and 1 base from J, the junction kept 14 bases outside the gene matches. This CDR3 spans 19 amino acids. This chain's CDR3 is CASSTGQGALTSRQETQYF. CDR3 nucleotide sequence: TGTGCCAGCAGTACGGGACAGGGGGCTCTCACCTCCCGCCAAGAGACCCAGTACTTC.